This is a list of T cell receptor beta chains from one sample in a study of shared clonotypes between healthy human individuals. Using immunoSEQ multiplex PCR, the repertoire was profiled, and TCRdb retains in-frame clones only, with some absent. The sample has approximately 980,000 clones, around 80% seen once. The sequencing sample was made of memory CD4+ T cells sorted from blood. Receptors originate from a man younger than 35 in good health. Both conserved end residues are part of each CDR3. The order of the fields is D gene, clone size, CDR3 length, J gene, V gene, CDR3 DNA, CDR3 protein. D genes are given only for firm matches. Size is omitted from some rows. Given values are once, few, many or a class for expanded clones.

d_call: .; clone_size: .; cdr3_length: 13; j_call: TRBJ1-1; v_call: TRBV29-1; cdr3_nt: TGCAGCGTTGTTTGGGATATGAACACTGAAGCTTTCTTT; cdr3_aa: CSVVWDMNTEAFF
d_call: TRBD1; clone_size: .; cdr3_length: 13; j_call: TRBJ2-7; v_call: TRBV18; cdr3_nt: TGTGCCAGCTCACCGACCTTACAGGGGGAGCAGTACTTC; cdr3_aa: CASSPTLQGEQYF
d_call: .; clone_size: .; cdr3_length: 16; j_call: TRBJ1-1; v_call: TRBV13; cdr3_nt: TGTGCCAGCAGCTTAGTCTCCGGGATCAAGGGTCGGGGAGCTTTCTTT; cdr3_aa: CASSLVSGIKGRGAFF
d_call: .; clone_size: once; cdr3_length: 14; j_call: TRBJ2-7; v_call: TRBV4-1; cdr3_nt: TGCGCCAGCAGCGGGGACTTGCGAGGTCGGGAGCAGTACTTC; cdr3_aa: CASSGDLRGREQYF
d_call: TRBD2; clone_size: .; cdr3_length: 14; j_call: TRBJ2-7; v_call: TRBV30; cdr3_nt: TGTGCCTGTTTCCTGGCGGGAGGGCCTCTCGAGCAGTACTTC; cdr3_aa: CACFLAGGPLEQYF
d_call: .; clone_size: .; cdr3_length: 15; j_call: TRBJ2-2; v_call: TRBV19; cdr3_nt: TGTGCCAGTAGTATAAAGGCGGCGAACACCGGGGAGCTGTTTTTT; cdr3_aa: CASSIKAANTGELFF
d_call: .; clone_size: .; cdr3_length: 14; j_call: TRBJ1-3; v_call: TRBV6-6; cdr3_nt: TGTGCCAGCAGTCCAGGGAGGTCGGGAAACACCATATATTTT; cdr3_aa: CASSPGRSGNTIYF
d_call: TRBD1; clone_size: .; cdr3_length: 14; j_call: TRBJ1-2; v_call: TRBV7-9; cdr3_nt: TGTGCCAGCAGCGTAGGACAGGGACTAGGGGGCTACACCTTC; cdr3_aa: CASSVGQGLGGYTF
d_call: TRBD2; clone_size: .; cdr3_length: 16; j_call: TRBJ2-2; v_call: TRBV7-9; cdr3_nt: TGTGCCAGCAGCTTCCAAACTAGCGGGAACACCGGGGAGCTGTTTTTT; cdr3_aa: CASSFQTSGNTGELFF
d_call: .; clone_size: .; cdr3_length: 14; j_call: TRBJ1-4; v_call: TRBV7-9; cdr3_nt: TGTGCCAGCAGCCGATATGCAACTAATGAAAAACTGTTTTTT; cdr3_aa: CASSRYATNEKLFF
d_call: .; clone_size: .; cdr3_length: 15; j_call: TRBJ2-2; v_call: TRBV19; cdr3_nt: TGTGCCAGTAGTATAAACAGCCAGAACACCGGGGAGCTGTTTTTT; cdr3_aa: CASSINSQNTGELFF
d_call: .; clone_size: .; cdr3_length: 15; j_call: TRBJ1-2; v_call: TRBV7-9; cdr3_nt: TGTGCCAGCAGGCCCCCCGGGGGCGTCAACTATGGCTACACCTTC; cdr3_aa: CASRPPGGVNYGYTF
d_call: TRBD1; clone_size: .; cdr3_length: 14; j_call: TRBJ2-7; v_call: TRBV30; cdr3_nt: TGTGCCTGGAGTACGGGACAGCGGCTCTACGAGCAGTACTTC; cdr3_aa: CAWSTGQRLYEQYF
d_call: .; clone_size: .; cdr3_length: 14; j_call: TRBJ1-4; v_call: TRBV27; cdr3_nt: TGTGCCAGCAGTTTAAACAGGGCTAATGAAAAACTGTTTTTT; cdr3_aa: CASSLNRANEKLFF
d_call: .; clone_size: .; cdr3_length: 16; j_call: TRBJ2-2; v_call: TRBV28; cdr3_nt: TGTGCCAGCAGTTTAGAGGCCAGTCCCTACACCGGGGAGCTGTTTTTT; cdr3_aa: CASSLEASPYTGELFF
d_call: TRBD2; clone_size: .; cdr3_length: 16; j_call: TRBJ2-7; v_call: TRBV5-4; cdr3_nt: TGTGCCAGCAGCCAAGGGGGACTAGCGACTACCTACGAGCAGTACTTC; cdr3_aa: CASSQGGLATTYEQYF
d_call: TRBD2; clone_size: .; cdr3_length: 13; j_call: TRBJ2-4; v_call: TRBV9; cdr3_nt: TGTGCCAGCAGCGTAGACCCGGGGGGAAATCAGTACTTC; cdr3_aa: CASSVDPGGNQYF
d_call: TRBD2; clone_size: .; cdr3_length: 15; j_call: TRBJ2-5; v_call: TRBV18; cdr3_nt: TGTGCCAGCTCACGACTAGCGGGTTCCCAAGAGACCCAGTACTTC; cdr3_aa: CASSRLAGSQETQYF
d_call: .; clone_size: .; cdr3_length: 14; j_call: TRBJ2-1; v_call: TRBV12-5; cdr3_nt: TGTGCTAGTGGCACCCTGACTGGCGACAATGAGCAGTTCTTC; cdr3_aa: CASGTLTGDNEQFF
d_call: TRBD2; clone_size: .; cdr3_length: 15; j_call: TRBJ2-3; v_call: TRBV5-1; cdr3_nt: TGCGCCAGCAGCTTGGATCTAGCGGGAGGGGATACGCAGTATTTT; cdr3_aa: CASSLDLAGGDTQYF
d_call: TRBD2; clone_size: .; cdr3_length: 17; j_call: TRBJ2-2; v_call: TRBV7-9; cdr3_nt: TGTGCCAGCAGCTTTGGTAGCGGGAGGGCCTTGACCGGGGAGCTGTTTTTT; cdr3_aa: CASSFGSGRALTGELFF
d_call: .; clone_size: .; cdr3_length: 13; j_call: TRBJ1-4; v_call: TRBV28; cdr3_nt: TGTGCCAGCAGCAGTACGCCGAGGGAAAAACTGTTTTTT; cdr3_aa: CASSSTPREKLFF
d_call: .; clone_size: once; cdr3_length: 13; j_call: TRBJ1-5; v_call: TRBV7-9; cdr3_nt: TGTGCCAGCAGTACTGAGGGGGGCCAGCCCCAGCATTTT; cdr3_aa: CASSTEGGQPQHF
d_call: TRBD1; clone_size: .; cdr3_length: 13; j_call: TRBJ1-2; v_call: TRBV28; cdr3_nt: TGTGCCAGCAGACGGACAGGGGTCTATGGCTACACCTTC; cdr3_aa: CASRRTGVYGYTF
d_call: .; clone_size: .; cdr3_length: 13; j_call: TRBJ2-2; v_call: TRBV19; cdr3_nt: TGTGCCAGTAGTGGATATGGGGGCGGGGAGCTGTTTTTT; cdr3_aa: CASSGYGGGELFF
d_call: .; clone_size: .; cdr3_length: 15; j_call: TRBJ2-7; v_call: TRBV5-1; cdr3_nt: TGCGCCAGCAGCGTATCAGGGGATACGTCCTACGAGCAGTACTTC; cdr3_aa: CASSVSGDTSYEQYF
d_call: .; clone_size: .; cdr3_length: 15; j_call: TRBJ2-2; v_call: TRBV7-3; cdr3_nt: TGTGCCAGCAGCTTAGATCCAGGGCCGACCGGGGAGCTGTTTTTT; cdr3_aa: CASSLDPGPTGELFF
d_call: .; clone_size: .; cdr3_length: 19; j_call: TRBJ2-6; v_call: TRBV4-2; cdr3_nt: TGTGCCAGCAGCCAAGCTGCTTCTGGCGGGGGCCCTGGGGCCAACGTCCTGACTTTC; cdr3_aa: CASSQAASGGGPGANVLTF
d_call: .; clone_size: many; cdr3_length: 14; j_call: TRBJ2-5; v_call: TRBV5-4; cdr3_nt: TGTGCCAGCAGCCCGGCGGGGGCTGGAGAGACCCAGTACTTC; cdr3_aa: CASSPAGAGETQYF
d_call: TRBD2; clone_size: .; cdr3_length: 15; j_call: TRBJ2-1; v_call: TRBV29-1; cdr3_nt: TGCAGCGTTGAAGATCCAACACTAGCGGTCTATGAGCAGTTCTTC; cdr3_aa: CSVEDPTLAVYEQFF
d_call: .; clone_size: .; cdr3_length: 13; j_call: TRBJ2-5; v_call: TRBV18; cdr3_nt: TGTGCCAGCTCACTTCTAGCACAAGAGACCCAGTACTTC; cdr3_aa: CASSLLAQETQYF
d_call: TRBD1; clone_size: .; cdr3_length: 14; j_call: TRBJ1-2; v_call: TRBV9; cdr3_nt: TGTGCCAGCAGCGGGACAGGGGGCCTTTATGGCTACACCTTC; cdr3_aa: CASSGTGGLYGYTF
d_call: TRBD1; clone_size: .; cdr3_length: 15; j_call: TRBJ1-4; v_call: TRBV2; cdr3_nt: TGTGCCAGCAGCCCGAGGACAGGGGGGAATGAAAAACTGTTTTTT; cdr3_aa: CASSPRTGGNEKLFF
d_call: .; clone_size: .; cdr3_length: 16; j_call: TRBJ2-6; v_call: TRBV30; cdr3_nt: TGTGCCTGGAGATTGAGGGGAGGCTCTGGGGCCAACGTCCTGACTTTC; cdr3_aa: CAWRLRGGSGANVLTF
d_call: TRBD2; clone_size: many; cdr3_length: 14; j_call: TRBJ2-4; v_call: TRBV30; cdr3_nt: TGTGCCTGGAGTGCTAGCGGGAGGCGGAACATTCAGTACTTC; cdr3_aa: CAWSASGRRNIQYF
d_call: .; clone_size: once; cdr3_length: 12; j_call: TRBJ1-4; v_call: TRBV28; cdr3_nt: TGTGCCAGCCGGCCCTTACGCGAAAAACTGTTTTTT; cdr3_aa: CASRPLREKLFF
d_call: .; clone_size: .; cdr3_length: 16; j_call: TRBJ1-5; v_call: TRBV6-1; cdr3_nt: TGTGCCAGCAGTGAAGTAGGTAGCTATAGCAATCAGCCCCAGCATTTT; cdr3_aa: CASSEVGSYSNQPQHF
d_call: .; clone_size: .; cdr3_length: 17; j_call: TRBJ1-6; v_call: TRBV30; cdr3_nt: TGTGCCTGGAGGTCTGGTTCGAGTCCCGCTAATAATTCACCCCTCCACTTT; cdr3_aa: CAWRSGSSPANNSPLHF
d_call: TRBD2; clone_size: .; cdr3_length: 13; j_call: TRBJ2-4; v_call: TRBV29-1; cdr3_nt: TGCAGCTCCCTAAGGGAGGGGAGAAACATTCAGTACTTC; cdr3_aa: CSSLREGRNIQYF
d_call: TRBD1; clone_size: .; cdr3_length: 17; j_call: TRBJ2-7; v_call: TRBV10-3; cdr3_nt: TGTGCCATCAGTGAGTCGGGTAGGGGACAGGGGGTCTACGAGCAGTACTTC; cdr3_aa: CAISESGRGQGVYEQYF
d_call: .; clone_size: .; cdr3_length: 13; j_call: TRBJ1-1; v_call: TRBV11-2; cdr3_nt: TGTGCCAGCAGCTCCCGACAGGTCACTGAAGCTTTCTTT; cdr3_aa: CASSSRQVTEAFF
d_call: TRBD2; clone_size: .; cdr3_length: 15; j_call: TRBJ2-2; v_call: TRBV7-2; cdr3_nt: TGTGCCAGCAGCTCCTCTAGCGGGAACACCGGGGAGCTGTTTTTT; cdr3_aa: CASSSSSGNTGELFF
d_call: .; clone_size: .; cdr3_length: 12; j_call: TRBJ2-7; v_call: TRBV6-5; cdr3_nt: TGTGCCAGCAGTGACACCACCTACGAGCAGTACTTC; cdr3_aa: CASSDTTYEQYF
d_call: .; clone_size: .; cdr3_length: 15; j_call: TRBJ2-7; v_call: TRBV2; cdr3_nt: TGTGCCAGCAGTCCGACAGAACTTCCCAACTACGAGCAGTACTTC; cdr3_aa: CASSPTELPNYEQYF
d_call: .; clone_size: .; cdr3_length: 16; j_call: TRBJ1-3; v_call: TRBV5-6; cdr3_nt: TGTGCCAGCAGCTTTCGTAACATAAAGGCCGGAAACACCATATATTTT; cdr3_aa: CASSFRNIKAGNTIYF
d_call: .; clone_size: .; cdr3_length: 12; j_call: TRBJ2-5; v_call: TRBV19; cdr3_nt: TGTGCCAGTAGTACGACGGCAGGGACCCAGTACTTC; cdr3_aa: CASSTTAGTQYF
d_call: TRBD2; clone_size: .; cdr3_length: 17; j_call: TRBJ2-1; v_call: TRBV5-1; cdr3_nt: TGCGCCAGCAGCTCTCTCCTCAGCGGGAGCCTGGGCAATGAGCAGTTCTTC; cdr3_aa: CASSSLLSGSLGNEQFF
d_call: TRBD2; clone_size: .; cdr3_length: 15; j_call: TRBJ2-2; v_call: TRBV11-2; cdr3_nt: TGTGCCAGCAGCTTACGGGGGGATTGGACCGGGGAGCTGTTTTTT; cdr3_aa: CASSLRGDWTGELFF
d_call: .; clone_size: .; cdr3_length: 12; j_call: TRBJ2-3; v_call: TRBV7-2; cdr3_nt: TGTGCCAGCAGCTTTATCCGGGATACGCAGTATTTT; cdr3_aa: CASSFIRDTQYF
d_call: .; clone_size: .; cdr3_length: 14; j_call: TRBJ1-4; v_call: TRBV7-9; cdr3_nt: TGTGCCAGCAGCGGCCGGGACTCTAATGAAAAACTGTTTTTT; cdr3_aa: CASSGRDSNEKLFF
d_call: TRBD1; clone_size: .; cdr3_length: 14; j_call: TRBJ1-4; v_call: TRBV7-2; cdr3_nt: TGTGCCAGCAGTTCGCAGGGGGCCGGTGAAAAACTGTTTTTT; cdr3_aa: CASSSQGAGEKLFF
d_call: .; clone_size: .; cdr3_length: 15; j_call: TRBJ2-5; v_call: TRBV5-6; cdr3_nt: TGTGCCAGCAGCCTAGGACGGGGGATCCAAGAGACCCAGTACTTC; cdr3_aa: CASSLGRGIQETQYF
d_call: .; clone_size: .; cdr3_length: 14; j_call: TRBJ2-4; v_call: TRBV6-5; cdr3_nt: TGTGCCAGCAGTTGGGCGGGTGCCAAAAACATTCAGTACTTC; cdr3_aa: CASSWAGAKNIQYF
d_call: .; clone_size: .; cdr3_length: 17; j_call: TRBJ2-7; v_call: TRBV14; cdr3_nt: TGTGCCAGCAGCCAGGGGGGTAGGGAGACTAGATCCTACGAGCAGTACTTC; cdr3_aa: CASSQGGRETRSYEQYF